The clone carrying this TCR beta chain was seen just once. Antigen unknown. The CDR3 has 11 amino acids. V gave up 8 bases and J gave up 6 bases; unmatched junction bases: 4. Germline CDR1 PRHDT, CDR2 FYEKMQ (reference sequence). The record originates from a study of cytomegalovirus exposure and HLA in healthy donors. Study-wide results and caveats: What a later analysis showed was that several of the most significant clusters appeared linked to common viral pathogens. Data from an earlier analysis indicated that most TCR beta V segments were productive either about 87% or about 30% of the time. Per published accounts, TCR beta sequences correctly predicted the HLA-A and HLA-B alleles of most subjects.

The PCR was carried out with 60 Vbeta primers and 13 Jbeta primers. Authors' data handling: A later analysis tallied tens of millions of unique TCR beta chains, about 9.9 million of them shared. The assay was immunoSEQ multiplex PCR, and TCRdb's table has in-frame clones only and misses some. V and J calls plus clone size are reproduced from that table; the DNA served to infer D and trimming. The table shows about 140,000 clones, with 80% to 85% occurring only once. The chain has TRBV13 and TRBJ2-7; TRBD1 aligns across 7 bases. The sample was PBMCs. The receptor was isolated from a male donor in good health and CMV-seropositive. CDR3 nucleotide sequence: TGTGCCAGCTTATCAGGGGGCGAGCAGTACTTC. This codes for CASLSGGEQYF.